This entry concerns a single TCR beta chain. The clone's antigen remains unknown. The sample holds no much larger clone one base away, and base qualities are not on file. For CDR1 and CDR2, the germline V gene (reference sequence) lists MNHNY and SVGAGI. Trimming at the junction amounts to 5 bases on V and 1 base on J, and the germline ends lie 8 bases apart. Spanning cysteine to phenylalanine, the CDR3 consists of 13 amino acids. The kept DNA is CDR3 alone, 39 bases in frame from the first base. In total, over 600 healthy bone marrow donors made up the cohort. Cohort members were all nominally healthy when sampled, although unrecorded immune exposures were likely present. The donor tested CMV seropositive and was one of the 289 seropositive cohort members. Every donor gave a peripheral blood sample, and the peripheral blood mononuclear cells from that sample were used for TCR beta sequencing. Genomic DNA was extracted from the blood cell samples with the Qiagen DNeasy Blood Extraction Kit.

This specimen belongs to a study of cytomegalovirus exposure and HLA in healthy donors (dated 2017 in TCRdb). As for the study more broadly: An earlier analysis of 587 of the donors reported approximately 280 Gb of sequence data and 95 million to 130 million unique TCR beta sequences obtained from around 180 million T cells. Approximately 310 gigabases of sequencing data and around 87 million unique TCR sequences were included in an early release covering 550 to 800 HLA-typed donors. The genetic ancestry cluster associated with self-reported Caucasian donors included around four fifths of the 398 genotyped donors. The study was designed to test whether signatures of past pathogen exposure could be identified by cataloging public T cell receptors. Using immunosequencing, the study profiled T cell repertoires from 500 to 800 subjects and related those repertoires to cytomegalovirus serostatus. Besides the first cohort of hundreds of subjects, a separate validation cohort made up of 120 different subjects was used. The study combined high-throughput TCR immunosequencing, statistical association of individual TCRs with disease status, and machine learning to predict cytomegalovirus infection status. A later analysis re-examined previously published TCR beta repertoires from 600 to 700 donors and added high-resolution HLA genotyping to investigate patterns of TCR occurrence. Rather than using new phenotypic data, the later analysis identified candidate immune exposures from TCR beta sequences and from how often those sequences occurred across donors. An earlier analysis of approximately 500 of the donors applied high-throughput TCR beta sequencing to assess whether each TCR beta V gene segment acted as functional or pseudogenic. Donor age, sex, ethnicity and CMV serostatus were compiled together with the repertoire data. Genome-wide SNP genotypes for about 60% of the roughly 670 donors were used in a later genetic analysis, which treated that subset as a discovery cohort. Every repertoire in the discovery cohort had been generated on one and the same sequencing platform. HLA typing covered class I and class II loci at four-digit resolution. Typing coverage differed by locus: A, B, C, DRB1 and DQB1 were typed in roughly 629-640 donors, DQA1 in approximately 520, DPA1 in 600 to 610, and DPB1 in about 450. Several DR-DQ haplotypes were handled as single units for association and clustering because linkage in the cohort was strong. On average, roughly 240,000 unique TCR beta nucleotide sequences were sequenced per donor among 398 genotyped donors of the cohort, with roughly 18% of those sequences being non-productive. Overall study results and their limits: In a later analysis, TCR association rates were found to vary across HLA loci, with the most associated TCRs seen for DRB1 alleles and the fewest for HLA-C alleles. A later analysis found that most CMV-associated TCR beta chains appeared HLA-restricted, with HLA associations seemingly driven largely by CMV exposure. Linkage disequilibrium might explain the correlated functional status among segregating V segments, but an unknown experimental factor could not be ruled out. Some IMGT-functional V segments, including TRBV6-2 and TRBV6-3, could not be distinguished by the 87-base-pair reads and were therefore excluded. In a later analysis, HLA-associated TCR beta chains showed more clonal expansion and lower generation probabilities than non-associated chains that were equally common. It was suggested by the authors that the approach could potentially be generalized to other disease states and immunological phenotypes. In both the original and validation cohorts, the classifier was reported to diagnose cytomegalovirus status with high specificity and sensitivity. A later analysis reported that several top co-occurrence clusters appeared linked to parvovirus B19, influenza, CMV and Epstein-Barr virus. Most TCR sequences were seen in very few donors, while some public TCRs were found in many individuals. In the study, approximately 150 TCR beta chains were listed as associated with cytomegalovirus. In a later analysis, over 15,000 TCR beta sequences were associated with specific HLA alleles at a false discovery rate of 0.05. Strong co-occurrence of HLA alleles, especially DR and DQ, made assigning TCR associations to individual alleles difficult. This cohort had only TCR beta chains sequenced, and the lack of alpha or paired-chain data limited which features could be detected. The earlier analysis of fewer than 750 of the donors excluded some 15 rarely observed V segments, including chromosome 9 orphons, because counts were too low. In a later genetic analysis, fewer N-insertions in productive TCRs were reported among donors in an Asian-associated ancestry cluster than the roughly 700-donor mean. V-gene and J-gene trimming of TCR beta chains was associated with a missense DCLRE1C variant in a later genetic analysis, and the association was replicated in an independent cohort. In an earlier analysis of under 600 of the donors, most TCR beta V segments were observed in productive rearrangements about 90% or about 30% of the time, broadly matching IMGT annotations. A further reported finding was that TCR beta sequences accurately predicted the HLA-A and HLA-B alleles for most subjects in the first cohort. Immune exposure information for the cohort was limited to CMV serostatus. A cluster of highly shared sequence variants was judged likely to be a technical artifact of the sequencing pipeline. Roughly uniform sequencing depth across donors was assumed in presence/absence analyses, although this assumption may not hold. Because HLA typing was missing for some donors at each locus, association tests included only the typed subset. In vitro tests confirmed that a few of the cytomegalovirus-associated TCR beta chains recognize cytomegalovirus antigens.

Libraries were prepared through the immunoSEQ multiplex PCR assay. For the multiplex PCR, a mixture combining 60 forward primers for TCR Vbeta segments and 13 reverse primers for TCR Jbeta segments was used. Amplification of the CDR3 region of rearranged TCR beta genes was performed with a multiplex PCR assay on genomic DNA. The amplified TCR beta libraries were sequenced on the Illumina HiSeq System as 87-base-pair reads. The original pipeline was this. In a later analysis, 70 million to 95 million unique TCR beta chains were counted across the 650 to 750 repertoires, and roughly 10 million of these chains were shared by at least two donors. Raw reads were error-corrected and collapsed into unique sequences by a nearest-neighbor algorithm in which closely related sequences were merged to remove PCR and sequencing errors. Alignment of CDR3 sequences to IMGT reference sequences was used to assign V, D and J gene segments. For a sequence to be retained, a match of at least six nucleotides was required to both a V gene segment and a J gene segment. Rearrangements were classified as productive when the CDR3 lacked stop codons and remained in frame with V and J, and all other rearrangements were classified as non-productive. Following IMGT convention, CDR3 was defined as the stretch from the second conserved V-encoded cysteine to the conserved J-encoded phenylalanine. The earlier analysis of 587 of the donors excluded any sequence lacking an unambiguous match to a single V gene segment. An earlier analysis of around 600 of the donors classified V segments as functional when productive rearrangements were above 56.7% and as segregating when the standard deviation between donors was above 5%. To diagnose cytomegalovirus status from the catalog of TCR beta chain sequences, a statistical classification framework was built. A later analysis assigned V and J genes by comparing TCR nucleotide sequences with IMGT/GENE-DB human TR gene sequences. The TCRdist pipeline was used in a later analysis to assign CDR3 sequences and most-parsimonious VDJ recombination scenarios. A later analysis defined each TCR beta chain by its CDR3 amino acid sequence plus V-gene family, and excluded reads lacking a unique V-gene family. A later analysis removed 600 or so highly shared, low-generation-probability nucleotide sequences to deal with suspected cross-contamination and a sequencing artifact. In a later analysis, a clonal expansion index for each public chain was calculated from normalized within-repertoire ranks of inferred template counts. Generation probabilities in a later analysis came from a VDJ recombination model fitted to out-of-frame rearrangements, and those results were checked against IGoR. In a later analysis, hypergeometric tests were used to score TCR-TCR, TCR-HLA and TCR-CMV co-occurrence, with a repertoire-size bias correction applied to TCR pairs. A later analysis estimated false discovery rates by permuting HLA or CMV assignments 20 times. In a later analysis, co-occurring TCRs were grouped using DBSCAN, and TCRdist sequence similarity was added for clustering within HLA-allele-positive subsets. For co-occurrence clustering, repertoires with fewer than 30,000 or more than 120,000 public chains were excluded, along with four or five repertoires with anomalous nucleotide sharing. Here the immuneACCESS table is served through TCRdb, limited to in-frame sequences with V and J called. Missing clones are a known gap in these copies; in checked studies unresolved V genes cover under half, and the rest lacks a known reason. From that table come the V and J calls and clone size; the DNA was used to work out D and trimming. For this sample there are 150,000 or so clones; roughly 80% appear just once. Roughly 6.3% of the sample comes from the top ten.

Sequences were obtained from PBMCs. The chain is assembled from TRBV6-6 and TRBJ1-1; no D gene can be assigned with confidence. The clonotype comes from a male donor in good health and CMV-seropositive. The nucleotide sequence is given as TGTGCCAGCAGTGCGACTGGGAACACTGAAGCTTTCTTT. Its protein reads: CASSATGNTEAFF.